These 24 T cell receptor beta chains were all obtained from the same sample, sequenced in a study of molecular identifiers for immune sequencing clone quantification. TCRdb ran MiXCR on the PCR reads and lists one entry per CDR3 protein. The sample yields hundreds of thousands of distinct CDR3 sequences, over 25% seen once. The sequenced material came from naive CD8+ T cells from blood, with Jurkat cell RNA spiked in. Indicated subset: FACS-sorted CD8+CD4-CCR7+CD45RA+ naive T cells. The receptors derive from a human donor in good health. Some libraries in this study had Jurkat cell RNA spiked in.

Concerning this clonotype: An end of the junction does not agree with germline; a read error may underlie this. V is TRBV19 and J is TRBJ2-3, with D perhaps matching TRBD2 (6 bases). There are 15 residues in the CDR3. Germline CDR1 and CDR2: LNHDA and SQIVND (reference sequence). This CDR3 reads CACSYSSSGTDTQYF. The CDR3 DNA reads TGTGCCTGTAGTTATTCGTCTAGCGGCACAGATACGCAGTATTTT.

V gene TRBV27 combines with J gene TRBJ2-1, with D uncertain. The germline V and J ends were trimmed by 4 bases and 4 bases, with 11 bases remaining between them. Germline V lookup: CDR1 MNHEY, CDR2 SMNVEV (reference sequence). The CDR3 loop spans 14 amino acids. Here the CDR3 reads CASSSVLDYNEQFF. The CDR3, as DNA: TGTGCCAGCAGTTCCGTCCTAGATTACAATGAGCAGTTCTTC.

J is TRBJ2-2 and V is TRBV4-3, with D possibly TRBD1 on 6 matching bases. This CDR3 has 15 amino acids. Trimming pared 5 bases from V and 2 bases from J, leaving 12 bases between. The germline V gene has CDR1 LGHNA and CDR2 YSLEER. The CDR3 DNA reads TGCGCCAGCAGCAAGGGGGTTACCAACACCGGGGAGCTGTTTTTT. It translates to CASSKGVTNTGELFF.

In the case of this clonotype: Relative to the germline gene, one junction end is altered; a read error may explain this. The V gene is TRBV12-3 or TRBV12-4, the J gene TRBJ2-1; 7 bases are a match to TRBD2. This CDR3 comprises 13 residues. Here the CDR3 reads CAASQGGYNEQSF. Written as DNA, the CDR3 is TGTGCCGCTAGCCAGGGAGGGTACAATGAGCAGTCCTTC.

Details on this clonotype: A much larger clonotype is one base distant, so this may be a read error. The chain is built from TRBV5-1 and TRBJ2-7; D is unresolved. V lost 2 bases to trimming and J lost 6 bases, with 12 bases between them. CDR1 is SGHRS, CDR2 YFSETQ, per germline. The CDR3 extends over 13 amino acids. CDR3 in amino acids: CASSLVTPSEQYF. In DNA, the CDR3 is TGCGCCAGCAGCTTAGTGACTCCCAGCGAGCAGTACTTC.

J is TRBJ2-5 and V is TRBV28; D is perhaps TRBD1 (5 bases). This CDR3 contains 15 residues. Between the trimmed V and J ends, which lost 0 bases and 3 bases, there was a span of 11 bases. CDR1 and CDR2 from the germline V gene are MDHEN and SYDVKM. The CDR3 reads CASSLWVGAEETQYF. The CDR3 coding sequence is TGTGCCAGCAGTTTATGGGTAGGGGCTGAAGAGACCCAGTACTTC.

The chain employs TRBV7-9 and TRBJ2-7; perhaps D is TRBD1 or TRBD2 (6 bases each). CDR1 and CDR2 (germline): SEHNR, FQNEAQ (reference sequence). Trimming removed 8 bases at V and 7 bases at J, with 18 bases between. The CDR3 is 13 residues long. The CDR3 bases are TGTGCCAGCGGCGCCGCCCGGGGGCGTGAGCAGTACTTC. Protein product: CASGAARGREQYF.

The chain links TRBV6-1 to TRBJ1-5; 8 nucleotides line up with TRBD1. Germline V gene sequence: CDR1 MNHNS, CDR2 SASEGT. CDR3 length equals 15 residues. V lost 2 bases, J lost 5 bases, and 5 bases stayed unmatched. CDR3 nucleotides: TGTGCCAGCAGTGAATGGACAGGGTGGGATCAGCCCCAGCATTTT. This gives the protein CASSEWTGWDQPQHF.

In this sample, this clonotype turned up many times. The rearrangement joins TRBV11-2 to TRBJ2-3, with D unclear. With 10 bases removed from V and 3 bases from J, the gap between germline ends came to 14 bases. The CDR3 contains 13 residues. CDR1 and CDR2 from the germline V gene are SGHAT and FQNNGV. CDR3 DNA: TGTGCCACCACCCCGCCCTTTACAGATACGCAGTATTTT. It yields the protein CATTPPFTDTQYF.

This rearrangement joins TRBV21-1 to TRBJ2-2; TRBD1, the D gene given by the table, was not confirmed from the DNA. TRBV21-1 is annotated as a pseudogene. The CDR3 totals 16 residues. The CDR3 bases are TGTGCCAAAGTCCAGACGGGACGCACAATAACCGGGGAGCTGTTTTTT. Its protein is CAKVQTGRTITGELFF.

Only a few counts were recorded for this clonotype. In DNA form, the CDR3 reads TGTGCCAGCAGCCCACCTTCCGGGACACTGTGGTACGAGCAGTACTTC. Its translation is CASSPPSGTLWYEQYF. The chain links TRBV7-9 to TRBJ2-7; the D gene is possibly TRBD1 (6 bases). Trimming took 5 bases from V and 4 from J, leaving 21 bases between them. Germline-derived CDR1 and CDR2 are SEHNR and FQNEAQ (reference sequence). The CDR3 covers 16 residues.

This clonotype was counted only a few times. This sequence joins TRBV6-2 or TRBV6-3 and TRBJ2-7; TRBD2 matches at 9 bases. The CDR3 is made up of 16 amino acids. In germline, CDR1 is MNHEY, CDR2 SVGEGT. The trim removed 0 bases at V and 3 bases at J, leaving 6 bases unmatched. The CDR3 region is CASSYSRQRGDYEQYF. Here the CDR3 DNA reads TGTGCCAGCAGTTACTCGCGACAGCGGGGGGACTACGAGCAGTACTTC.

This chain joins TRBV20-1 and TRBJ2-5, with 9 bases lining up with TRBD1. Trimming removed 3 bases from V and 2 bases from J; junction bases left unmatched: 4. CDR3 length equals 14 residues. Germline CDR1 DFQATT, CDR2 SNEGSKA (reference sequence). The CDR3 nucleotides are TGCAGTGCTAGGGGCGGGACAGGGCAAGAGACCCAGTACTTC. Translating gives CSARGGTGQETQYF.

In this sample, this clonotype turned up many times. The chain recombines TRBV18 with TRBJ2-1; 8 positions match TRBD1. The J segment lost 5 bases and the V segment lost 2 bases, leaving 2 bases of the junction unmatched. The CDR3 is 14 residues long. Germline CDR1 KGHSH, CDR2 LQKENI. This chain's CDR3 is CASSPDRGHNEQFF. The CDR3 DNA reads as TGTGCCAGCTCACCAGACAGGGGTCACAATGAGCAGTTCTTC.

The chain is built from TRBV2 and TRBJ1-2; TRBD1 aligns across 8 bases. V gave up 7 bases and J gave up 3 bases; unmatched junction bases: 10. CDR1 and CDR2 from the germline V gene are SNHLY and FYNNEI. The CDR3 runs to 15 residues. The CDR3 loop is CASKNKGQDYYGYTF. CDR3 nucleotide sequence: TGTGCCAGCAAAAACAAGGGACAGGACTACTATGGCTACACCTTC. The full variable domain, completed using reference TRBV2 and TRBJ1-2, is EPEVTQTPSHQVTQMGQEVILRCVPISNHLYFYWYRQILGQKVEFLVSFYNNEISEKSEIFDDQFSVERPDGSNFTLKIRSTKLEDSAMYFCASKNKGQDYYGYTFGSGTRLTVV.

This clonotype is a singleton in its sample. A much larger clonotype is one base distant, so this may be a read error. V gene TRBV6-2 or TRBV6-3 combines with J gene TRBJ2-5; D ambiguous. The germline CDR1 and CDR2 sequences are MNHEY and SVGEGT. The length of the CDR3 is 15 residues. CDR3 in DNA: TGTGCCAGCAGTTACTCGAGTGTCTACCAAGAGACCCGGTACTTC. Amino acids: CASSYSSVYQETRYF.

V gene TRBV5-8 combines with J gene TRBJ1-3; tentatively, D is TRBD1 (5 bases). The CDR3 extends over 15 amino acids. The germline V and J ends were trimmed by 1 base and 2 bases, with 10 bases remaining between them. From germline, CDR1 is SGHTS and CDR2 YDEGEE. CDR3: CASSLSRETGNTIYF. DNA of the CDR3: TGTGCCAGCAGCTTGAGCAGGGAGACTGGAAACACCATATATTTT. Full variable domain (missing parts from reference TRBV5-8 and TRBJ1-3): EAGVTQSPTHLIKTRGQQATLRCSPISGHTSVYWYQQALGLGLQFLLWYDEGEERNRGNFPPRFSGRQFPNYSSELNVNALELEDSALYLCASSLSRETGNTIYFGEGSWLTVV.

This chain links TRBV6-2 or TRBV6-3 with TRBJ2-5, with a possible D match to TRBD2 (5 bases). V was clipped by 5 bases and J by 9 bases, with 19 bases between them. CDR1 is MNHEY and CDR2 is SVGEGT in the germline V gene. This CDR3 spans 14 amino acids. CDR3 protein: CASSPWTSVQPQYF. DNA of the CDR3: TGTGCCAGCAGTCCTTGGACTTCCGTCCAGCCCCAGTACTTC.

To note about this clonotype: Just one base apart from a much larger clone, this may be a read error. This chain uses TRBV12-3 or TRBV12-4 with TRBJ2-3; 7 nucleotides match TRBD2. The length of the CDR3 is 18 residues. V lost 9 bases and J lost 4; bases outside the gene matches: 22. Written as DNA, the CDR3 is TGTGCCAGTCGACCCGGGACTAAAGGGGATTCTAGCGCAGATACGCAGTATTTT. Amino acid sequence: CASRPGTKGDSSADTQYF.

The gene calls are TRBV6-6 and TRBJ2-3, with 10 bases lining up with TRBD1. Germline trimming cut 2 bases from V and 1 base from J; bases unmatched to any gene: 12. The germline V gene encodes CDR1 MNHNY and CDR2 SVGAGI (reference sequence). The CDR3 extends over 19 amino acids. The CDR3 region has the DNA TGTGCCAGCAGTTACCTCGGACAGGGGGACGTTTTGGGCACAGATACGCAGTATTTT. Its translation: CASSYLGQGDVLGTDTQYF.

This clonotype was seen more than once but under ten times. This chain uses TRBV20-1 with TRBJ2-2; maybe TRBD1 (5 bases). This CDR3 spans 11 amino acids. CDR1 DFQATT and CDR2 SNEGSKA come from the germline V gene (reference sequence). V shed 6 bases and J shed 6 bases, with 8 bases lying between them. CDR3 sequence reads: CSAEGAGELFF. The CDR3 DNA follows: TGCAGTGCAGAAGGGGCCGGGGAGCTGTTTTTT.

In the case of this clonotype: Possible read error: a much larger clone is one base away. The chain links TRBV12-3 or TRBV12-4 to TRBJ2-1; the match to TRBD2 covers 7 bases. After removal of 5 bases from V and 9 bases from J, the junction contained 13 bases not matched to a gene. The CDR3 covers 15 residues. CDR3 sequence: CASSPLAGGGIEQFF. The CDR3 DNA reads as TGTGCCAGCAGTCCTTTAGCGGGTGGAGGCATTGAGCAGTTCTTC.

This clonotype was seen only once. Germline is not matched at one junction end, which may reflect a read error. The J gene is TRBJ1-1, the V gene TRBV4-2; 7 bases agree with TRBD1. This CDR3 spans 15 amino acids. Germline CDR1 reads LGHNA; CDR2 reads YNFKEQ. This CDR3 reads CANSRQTGTNTEAFF. As DNA, the CDR3 is TGTGCCAACAGCCGACAGACAGGGACGAACACTGAAGCTTTCTTT.

Turning to this clonotype: Possible read error: a much larger clone is one base away. This sequence joins TRBV14 and TRBJ1-1, with D perhaps matching TRBD1 (5 bases). V was clipped by 1 base and J by 7 bases, with 16 bases between them. Germline V gene sequence: CDR1 SGHDN, CDR2 FVKESK. The CDR3 has 15 amino acids. The CDR3 nucleotides are TGTGCCAGCAGCCAAGTCCTCGGGGCAGCTGGTGAAGCTTTCTTT. As protein: CASSQVLGAAGEAFF.